The T cell receptor (beta chain) described here comes from a study of T cells in Graves' hyperthyroidism and ophthalmopathy (dated by TCRdb to between 2019 and 2020). Concerning the study at large: Peripheral blood was collected at initial diagnosis, before any treatment. For training and testing, the approximately 92 patients in the discovery cohort were randomly divided in a 7:3 ratio. After blood sampling, hyperthyroidism patients were treated with methimazole at a starting dose of 30 mg daily, and ophthalmopathy patients were treated with high-dose intravenous methylprednisolone. Thyroid tissue and blood T-cell repertoires from six Graves' hyperthyroidism patients were also compared in the study. TCR V-J signatures able to tell the groups apart were searched for in a discovery cohort of some 97 patients, of whom roughly 42 had Graves' ophthalmopathy and about 60 had stable Graves' hyperthyroidism. Whether ophthalmopathy could be predicted prospectively was tested in an independent validation cohort made up of fewer than 20 hyperthyroidism patients plus 17 patients who later progressed to ophthalmopathy. The paper reports TCR Vbeta CDR3 sequencing of approximately 140 peripheral blood samples: around 45 ophthalmopathy, under 80 hyperthyroidism and around 17 progressor patients. What the study reported, not specific to this receptor: Most expanded thyroid clonotypes (frequency above 0.001) were also detected in blood, a finding suggesting that blood repertoires may reflect thyroid immune responses. No statistical method was used to fix the sample size in advance, and group allocation was not hidden from the investigators. Ophthalmopathy was separated from stable hyperthyroidism by a 13 V-J signature model, with over 85% sensitivity and just over 81% specificity obtained in cross-validation and 80%/75% obtained in testing. In validation, the model predicted progression to ophthalmopathy with roughly 66% sensitivity and around 72% specificity, a median of approximately 6.5 months before onset.

The CDR3 starts with the cysteine, ends with the phenylalanine, and has 16 residues. The CDR3 DNA has 48 bases and is translated from base 1. Trimming costs V 8 bases and J 2 bases, and their ends lie 19 bases apart. Per the germline V gene, MDHEN is the CDR1 and SYDVKM is the CDR2. About this clonotype: The clone's antigen remains unknown. Per-base quality was not reported, and no clone a single base away is much larger than it.

The hyperthyroidism patients were between 18 and 65 years old and newly diagnosed, with a disease duration of less than 2 months. The study excluded patients with uncontrolled infections, other autoimmune diseases, pregnancy or lactation. Diagnoses were based on clinical symptoms, serum thyroxine and TRAb, thyroid ultrasound and orbital computed tomography. For progressor patients, blood was drawn at the first diagnosis of hyperthyroidism, before any ophthalmopathy symptoms had appeared. PBMCs were isolated from roughly 10 ml of fresh peripheral blood by Ficoll-Paque density gradient centrifugation. Progressor patients were initially diagnosed with Graves' hyperthyroidism and developed ophthalmopathy during follow-up. Total RNA was extracted with Trizol reagent, and quality was checked on an Agilent 2100 Bioanalyzer. TCR beta CDR3 regions were amplified from RNA transcripts. The TCR CDR3 was subjected to a first round of RT-PCR using the HTBI primer set and the Qiagen OneStep RT-PCR kit. Libraries were constructed in a second round of multiplex PCR, after which size selection and purification were performed. The libraries were sequenced on an Illumina HiSeq2000 using paired-end 100 bp reads. Processing in the source paper ran as follows. SOAPnuke was used to process the raw data, throwing out any read that contained adapters or uncalled bases, had a mean Phred below 15, or lacked an exact constant-primer or identifier match. COPE v1.2.5 was used to merge high-quality paired reads, and clonotypes were defined as unique nucleotide sequences. MiTCR v1.1 was used to align the clonotypes against IMGT TRBV, TRBD and TRBJ reference segments. The analysis was restricted to V-J combinations with a frequency above 0.0001, which together covered around 99% of the repertoires. The TCS score was defined as the ratio of F50 (clonal expansion) to E x V (chaos), calculated using BLOSUM62-based TCRdist between CDR3 peptides within each V-J. Welch's t-statistics and random forest reduced 500 to 550 V-J features to 13, which were used in a naive Bayes classifier (R e1071). In-frame beta chains were kept once TCRdb had trimmed the public reads at Q25 with fastp and called clones with MiXCR. One record per CDR3 amino acid sequence lists the most common genes and DNA. The V and J calls come from TCRdb's annotation, not from the publication. The sample table lists approximately 400,000 distinct CDR3 sequences, 13% of them with a count of one. In total, the top ten clones hold about a fifth of the sample.

The receptor was derived from a man aged 30 to 39 with Graves' hyperthyroidism that later progressed to Graves' ophthalmopathy. The rearranged segments are TRBV28 and TRBJ1-5; the D segment cannot be called with confidence. The sequencing input was blood. The CDR3 has the sequence CASGSVRGLGNQPQHF. The DNA is as follows: TGTGCCAGCGGTTCCGTCAGAGGGCTTGGCAATCAGCCCCAGCATTTT.